The 7 T cell receptor beta chains below all came from one sample that was sequenced in a study of cytomegalovirus exposure and HLA in healthy donors. Amplification used 60 Vbeta primers and 13 Jbeta primers. Profiled with immunoSEQ multiplex PCR; TCRdb holds only in-frame clones, not every one. The sample comprises 200,000 to 250,000 clones, around 89% of which are singletons, and 0.95% to 1.1% rests with the top ten. The sample consisted of PBMCs. The receptors originated from a young woman in good health and CMV-seronegative.

This chain joins TRBV9 and TRBJ2-7, with 8 nucleotides matching TRBD2. Germline lookup yields CDR1 SGDLS and CDR2 YYNGEE. Unmatched junction bases numbered 5, after V lost 0 bases and J lost 0 bases. The CDR3 consists of 16 residues. CDR3 protein: CASSVGSSGFSYEQYF. The CDR3 DNA sequence: TGTGCCAGCAGCGTAGGATCTAGCGGGTTCTCCTACGAGCAGTACTTC.

This clone appeared a single time. The rearrangement links TRBV2 to TRBJ2-5; weak D call: TRBD1 (5 bases). CDR1 and CDR2 (germline): SNHLY, FYNNEI. This CDR3 has 13 residues. V was trimmed by 4 bases and J by 4 bases, leaving 10 bases between them. Written as DNA, the CDR3 is TGTGCCAGCAGTGCACAAGGGGTAGAGACCCAGTACTTC. As protein: CASSAQGVETQYF. Using reference TRBV2 and TRBJ2-5 for the parts outside the CDR3, the full variable domain is EPEVTQTPSHQVTQMGQEVILRCVPISNHLYFYWYRQILGQKVEFLVSFYNNEISEKSEIFDDQFSVERPDGSNFTLKIRSTKLEDSAMYFCASSAQGVETQYFGPGTRLLVL.

The rearrangement uses TRBV4-3 and TRBJ2-3; possible D gene TRBD2, 6 bases. The germline V gene encodes CDR1 LGHNA and CDR2 YSLEER. The V end lost 2 bases, the J end lost 5 bases, and 14 bases lay between the germline ends. The CDR3 runs to 15 residues. The CDR3 DNA follows: TGCGCCAGCAGCCAACTAATTGGGGGAGGAGATACGCAGTATTTT. Translated, it gives CASSQLIGGGDTQYF.

The chain uses TRBV7-2 and TRBJ2-3; possibly TRBD2 for D (7 bases). V was cut by 1 base and J by 9 bases, with 26 bases left in between. Per the germline V gene, CDR1 is SGHTA and CDR2 is FQGNSA. CDR3 size: 18 residues. The CDR3 protein is CASSLDRSDGGPRGTQYF. In DNA, the CDR3 is TGTGCCAGCAGCTTAGATAGGTCTGACGGGGGGCCCCGCGGGACGCAGTATTTT.

A remark on this clone: One junction end does not reproduce the germline sequence, and a read error may be involved. This chain uses TRBV4-3 with TRBJ2-4; the D gene is possibly TRBD1 (6 bases). The germline CDR1 and CDR2 sequences are LGHNA and YSLEER. CDR3 length: 12 amino acids. DNA for the CDR3: TGCGCCAGCACTCCCCACAGGACAGCGCCTGACTTC. Its translation is CASTPHRTAPDF.

This clone was seen a few times. The genes are TRBV25-1 and TRBJ1-1; 9 nucleotides line up with TRBD1. Losses at the gene ends were 6 bases for V and 5 bases for J; bases not matched to a gene: 10. This CDR3 has 15 amino acids. Germline V gene lookup returns CDR1 MGHDK and CDR2 SYGVNS. CDR3 sequence (DNA): TGTGCCAGCAGGACAGGGGGTTTAGGTGGTACTGAAGCTTTCTTT. Translated: CASRTGGLGGTEAFF. Full variable domain (outside the CDR3, taken from reference TRBV25-1 and TRBJ1-1): EADIYQTPRYLVIGTGKKITLECSQTMGHDKMYWYQQDPGMELHLIHYSYGVNSTEKGDLSSESTVSRIRTEHFPLTLESARPSHTSQYLCASRTGGLGGTEAFFGQGTRLTVV.

The gene calls are TRBV30 and TRBJ1-1, with D hard to call. The CDR3 is 12 residues long. Germline CDR1 is GTSNPN and CDR2 is SVGIG (reference sequence). The V end was cut by 3 bases, the J end by 7 bases, with 12 bases between. For the CDR3, the DNA is TGTGCCTGGAGCGCGATATCCCTTGAAGCTTTCTTT. Its protein is CAWSAISLEAFF.